The 20 T cell receptor beta chains in this list originate from one sample, sequenced in a study of cytomegalovirus exposure and HLA in healthy donors. Primers included in the PCR were 60 Vbeta and 13 Jbeta primers. Measured with immunoSEQ multiplex PCR; TCRdb has only the in-frame clones, and not every one. The table shows about 130,000 clones, with 78% occurring only once. The sequencing input was PBMCs. Receptors were obtained from a woman aged 18-29 years in good health and CMV-seronegative.

The DNA for the CDR3 is TGTGCCAGCAGTGACACTAGCGGGAGTGGCGAGCAGTACTTC. This sequence encodes CASSDTSGSGEQYF. The chain joins TRBV6-1 to TRBJ2-7, with 11 bases that match TRBD2. Germline V CDR1 and CDR2: MNHNS, SASEGT. The junction had 4 bases not matched to a gene; V was cut back by 3 bases and J by 6 bases. The CDR3 contains 14 residues.

The J gene is TRBJ2-7, the V gene TRBV5-4; D is unresolved. V lost 0 bases and J 0 bases, leaving 4 bases between the germline ends. CDR1 and CDR2 (germline): SGHNT, YYREEE (reference sequence). CDR3 length equals 13 residues. CDR3 DNA: TGTGCCAGCAGCTTGGCCCACTCCTACGAGCAGTACTTC. It yields the protein CASSLAHSYEQYF. Full variable domain (missing parts from reference TRBV5-4 and TRBJ2-7): ETGVTQSPTHLIKTRGQQVTLRCSSQSGHNTVSWYQQALGQGPQFIFQYYREEENGRGNFPPRFSGLQFPNYSSELNVNALELDDSALYLCASSLAHSYEQYFGPGTRLTVT.

The rearrangement uses TRBV20-1 and TRBJ1-2, with D tentatively TRBD1 (6 bases). From germline, CDR1 is DFQATT and CDR2 SNEGSKA (reference sequence). The CDR3 contains 11 residues. CDR3 loop: CSADSYYGYTF. As DNA, the CDR3 is TGCAGCGCGGACAGTTACTATGGCTACACCTTC.

This clone has more than one count but fewer than ten. The V and J genes are TRBV19 and TRBJ2-1, with 10 nucleotides matching TRBD2. In germline, CDR1 is LNHDA, CDR2 SQIVND (reference sequence). The V and J ends lost 4 bases and 8 bases, in that order; junction bases with no gene match: 11. This CDR3 is built from 16 residues. The CDR3 is CASSRGSGRGTDEQFF. DNA for the CDR3: TGTGCCAGTAGTAGAGGGAGCGGGAGGGGGACGGATGAGCAGTTCTTC.

A few counts support this clone. The chain recombines TRBV10-2 with TRBJ2-5, with D unclear. The CDR3 is 15 amino acids. V was clipped by 6 bases and J by 2 bases, with 16 bases between them. CDR1 and CDR2 from the germline V gene are WSHSY and SAAADI. As DNA, the CDR3 is TGCGCCAGCAGGAGAATCATGGAGCCACAAGAGACCCAGTACTTC. Residues: CASRRIMEPQETQYF.

The V call is TRBV5-1, the J call TRBJ2-5; 10 nucleotides agree with TRBD2. The CDR3 contains 15 residues. Germline CDR1 is SGHRS and CDR2 is YFSETQ. Trimming cost V 3 bases and J 2 bases; bases outside gene matches: 4. The CDR3 region has the DNA TGCGCCAGCAGCTACCTGACTAGCGGGCAAGAGACCCAGTACTTC. This translates into CASSYLTSGQETQYF.

The chain carries TRBV6-5 and TRBJ1-2, with TRBD1 identical over 9 bases. The CDR3 runs to 14 residues. V was pared by 5 bases and J by 6 bases, with 7 bases of the junction left unmatched. Germline V lookup: CDR1 MNHEY, CDR2 SVGAGI. The CDR3 spells CASSMDRGSNGYTF. In DNA form, the CDR3 reads TGTGCCAGCAGTATGGACAGGGGATCCAATGGCTACACCTTC.

The genes are TRBV27 and TRBJ1-4; TRBD1 aligns across 10 bases. CDR3 length: 15 residues. J gave up 4 bases and V 5 bases, and 4 bases lay outside the gene matches. In germline, CDR1 is MNHEY, CDR2 SMNVEV (reference sequence). Here the CDR3 DNA reads TGTGCCAGCAGTCCGACAGGGGGCAATAATGAAAAACTGTTTTTT. This sequence encodes CASSPTGGNNEKLFF.

The chain is built from TRBV7-8 and TRBJ2-7; TRBD1 matches at 8 bases. Germline values: CDR1 SGHVS, CDR2 FQNEAQ. Losses at the gene ends were 5 bases for V and 5 bases for J; bases not matched to a gene: 8. This CDR3 comprises 14 residues. The CDR3 spells CASSPRAGGNEQYF. The CDR3 DNA reads as TGTGCCAGCAGCCCGCGGGCAGGGGGCAACGAGCAGTACTTC.

The V gene is TRBV19, the J gene TRBJ2-5; weak D call: TRBD1 (6 bases). V dropped 9 bases and J dropped 7 bases, with 24 bases sitting between them. The CDR3 is made up of 15 amino acids. CDR1 and CDR2 (germline): LNHDA, SQIVND (reference sequence). Here the CDR3 reads CASRAGAIRGVTQYF. The CDR3 DNA reads TGTGCCAGCAGAGCAGGGGCCATACGAGGAGTGACCCAGTACTTC.

This rearrangement joins TRBV29-1 to TRBJ2-3; TRBD2 matches 8 bases. Looked up from germline, CDR1 is SQVTM and CDR2 is ANQGSEA. The V and J ends lost 7 bases and 4 bases, in that order; junction bases with no gene match: 10. The CDR3 totals 14 residues. CDR3 sequence: CSARPSGRSDTQYF. DNA for the CDR3: TGCAGCGCCCGCCCGAGCGGGAGATCAGATACGCAGTATTTT.

J is TRBJ2-1 and V is TRBV11-2, with D unclear. Germline CDR1 is SGHAT and CDR2 is FQNNGV. This CDR3 has 18 amino acids. The ends were cut back, 0 bases at V and 4 bases at J, with 19 bases in the middle. CDR3 DNA: TGTGCCAGCAGCTTAGATTATTCTTCCCTTATTTATTACAATGAGCAGTTCTTC. Its protein is CASSLDYSSLIYYNEQFF.

The J gene is TRBJ2-7, the V gene TRBV6-5; perhaps TRBD2 as D (6 bases). With 8 bases removed from V and 3 bases from J, the gap between germline ends came to 14 bases. The CDR3 loop spans 13 amino acids. Germline lookup yields CDR1 MNHEY and CDR2 SVGAGI. The CDR3 bases are TGTGCCAGCCGCAGGGAGGCTCACTACGAGCAGTACTTC. Its protein is CASRREAHYEQYF.

This clone is medium-sized (0.01 to 0.1%). The rearrangement uses TRBV25-1 and TRBJ2-2, with 7 bases aligning to TRBD1. Germline CDR1 is MGHDK and CDR2 is SYGVNS. J lost 8 bases, V lost 2 bases, and 5 bases had no gene match. CDR3 length: 14 residues. The CDR3 spells CASSEDRVSGELFF. The CDR3, as DNA: TGTGCCAGCAGTGAAGACAGGGTATCGGGGGAGCTGTTTTTT.

The chain joins TRBV30 to TRBJ1-2; a possible D gene is TRBD1 (5 bases). CDR3 length equals 13 residues. V dropped 6 bases and J dropped 8 bases, with 19 bases sitting between them. Germline V gene data show CDR1 as GTSNPN and CDR2 as SVGIG (reference sequence). In nucleotides, the CDR3 is TGTGCCTGCCCCTCGGACAAGTCTAACGGCTACACCTTC. Translated, it gives CACPSDKSNGYTF. The whole variable domain, remainder taken from reference TRBV30 and TRBJ1-2, is SQTIHQWPATLVQPVGSPLSLECTVEGTSNPNLYWYRQAAGRGLQLLFYSVGIGQISSEVPQNLSASRPQDRQFILSSKKLLLSDSGFYLCACPSDKSNGYTFGSGTRLTVV.

The V call is TRBV5-1, the J call TRBJ2-3; 8 nucleotides match TRBD1. This CDR3 contains 14 residues. Unmatched junction bases numbered 5, after V lost 4 bases and J lost 4 bases. From germline, CDR1 is SGHRS and CDR2 YFSETQ. CDR3 sequence reads: CASSEQGDADTQYF. Written as DNA, the CDR3 is TGCGCCAGCAGCGAACAGGGGGATGCAGATACGCAGTATTTT.

V and J are TRBV4-1 and TRBJ2-7; TRBD2 matches 10 bases. Germline CDR1 is MGHRA and CDR2 is YSYEKL. Germline trimming cut 0 bases from V and 7 bases from J; bases unmatched to any gene: 9. The CDR3 loop spans 16 amino acids. This CDR3 is CASSQDRLAGAREQYF. CDR3 in DNA: TGCGCCAGCAGCCAAGATCGCCTAGCGGGAGCCAGGGAGCAGTACTTC.

The genes are TRBV4-1 and TRBJ1-5; maybe TRBD1 (5 bases). The CDR3 totals 15 residues. The germline V gene has CDR1 MGHRA and CDR2 YSYEKL. V shed 4 bases and J shed 7 bases, with 17 bases lying between them. The CDR3: CASSRIGQPDQPQHF. CDR3 coding DNA: TGCGCCAGCAGCCGAATCGGACAACCAGACCAGCCCCAGCATTTT.

The chain recombines TRBV19 with TRBJ2-2; the match to TRBD2 covers 7 bases. Germline values: CDR1 LNHDA, CDR2 SQIVND (reference sequence). The CDR3 loop spans 16 amino acids. The V gene end was trimmed by 5 bases and the J gene end by 8 bases; junction bases not matched to a gene: 14. The CDR3 loop reads CASSLAPRGDGGELFF. CDR3 sequence (DNA): TGTGCCAGTAGTCTCGCTCCTCGGGGGGATGGAGGGGAGCTGTTTTTT.

The chain employs TRBV7-9 and TRBJ2-1; D is perhaps TRBD2 (6 bases). V lost 4 bases and J lost 5, with 9 bases in between. Germline CDR1 is SEHNR and CDR2 is FQNEAQ (reference sequence). The CDR3 is 13 residues long. The DNA for the CDR3 is TGTGCCAGCAGCTGGGAGGTGGACAATGAGCAGTTCTTC. Translated, it gives CASSWEVDNEQFF.